The sequence of this T cell receptor beta chain was determined in a study of shared clonotypes between healthy human individuals. Looking at the study overall: CD4 naive and memory got three plates each, CD8 naive two, CD8 memory one.

Naive CD8 cells comprised CD45RO-negative, CCR7-positively selected cells, excluding terminally differentiated effector memory CD45RA+ cells. Trimming stripped 3 bases from V and 0 bases from J, with 11 bases between. The CDR3 length is 15 residues. Germline V gives CDR1 MDHEN, CDR2 SYDVKM. The method was immunoSEQ multiplex PCR; TCRdb's version includes in-frame clones alone and lacks a portion of them. The repertoire holds about 2.2 million clones, with around 95% as singletons. The study's findings and limits: Relative to memory subsets, naive subsets generally showed larger estimated richness. Sequencing depth was expected to affect clonotype sharing among donors.

As regards this clone: The antigen remains undetermined.

The sequence was collected from a man aged 18 to 29 in good health. Some clones in this sample may be carry-over from other donors' samples. The specimen sequenced was naive CD8+ T cells from PBMCs. The chain links TRBV28 to TRBJ1-2; D gene uncertain. CDR3 amino acids: CASSFPLIPNYGYTF. Here the CDR3 DNA reads TGTGCCAGCAGTTTCCCCCTCATTCCTAACTATGGCTACACCTTC.